This TCR beta chain originates from a study of spatial heterogeneity in lung cancer. At least ten counts were recorded for this clonotype. Antigen unknown. Time point meaning: sample taken at primary tumor resection. TCRdb re-analysed the 5' RACE reads in MiXCR, keeping a single row per CDR3 protein. The repertoire holds around 19,000 distinct CDR3 sequences, approximately 15% seen once, with roughly 29% in the top ten. Germline CDR1 and CDR2: KGHSH and LQKENI. CDR3 length: 13 residues. Trimming stripped 8 bases from V and 3 bases from J, with 14 bases between. Overall study findings and caveats: Tumoral mutation counts were tracked by counts of expanded intratumoral alpha and beta TCRs.

The origin of this receptor is a female donor with early-stage non-small cell lung cancer. The chain has TRBV18 and TRBJ2-7; tentatively, D is TRBD1 (7 bases). The sample was lung tumor tissue, taken at surgery. This CDR3 reads CASRGQTSYEQYF. DNA for the CDR3: TGTGCCAGCCGGGGACAGACTAGCTACGAGCAGTACTTC. The variable domain in full, completed from reference TRBV18 and TRBJ2-7, reads NAGVMQNPRHLVRRRGQEARLRCSPMKGHSHVYWYRQLPEEGLKFMVYLQKENIIDESGMPKERFSAEFPKEGPSILRIQQVVRGDSAAYFCASRGQTSYEQYFGPGTRLTVT.